Below, 19 T cell receptor beta chains from the same sample are listed, as sequenced in a study of regulatory T cells in long-lasting Graves disease. Time point noted: newly diagnosed GD, antithyroid drugs for less than 3 months. Extracted RNA from PBMCs served as the source of the TCR library. To make TCR beta libraries, researchers used iRepertoire HTBI primers and Arm-PCR of CDR3 regions. TCRdb passed the multiplex PCR reads through MiXCR, listing each CDR3 protein once. The repertoire holds about 430,000 distinct CDR3 sequences, approximately 16% seen once, with 7.8% in the top ten. These data are also associated with another study on T cells in Graves' hyperthyroidism and ophthalmopathy.

Sequencing used peripheral blood mononuclear cells (PBMCs), obtained at new diagnosis, from a patient treated with antithyroid drugs. The source of these receptors is a woman between 40 and 50 years old with Graves disease.

At least ten counts were recorded for this clonotype. V gene TRBV28 combines with J gene TRBJ2-2, with TRBD2 matching over 8 bases. Germline V gene lookup returns CDR1 MDHEN and CDR2 SYDVKM. The CDR3 is 17 residues long. V dropped 1 base and J dropped 4; count of bases not matched to a gene: 8. The CDR3 region is CASSLLILAGRTGELFF. The CDR3 DNA sequence: TGTGCCAGCAGTTTATTGATCCTAGCGGGCCGCACCGGGGAGCTGTTTTTT.

This sequence joins TRBV15 and TRBJ2-1; D is ambiguous. The CDR3 consists of 14 residues. V lost 3 bases to trimming and J lost 6 bases, with 12 bases between them. Germline values: CDR1 LNHNV, CDR2 YYDKDF (reference sequence). The CDR3 region has the DNA TGTGCCACCAGCAGGCGTGCAGTACCCAATGAGCAGTTCTTC. Its translation: CATSRRAVPNEQFF.

The rearrangement links TRBV19 to TRBJ2-5; D might be TRBD2 (5 bases). Per the germline V gene, CDR1 is LNHDA and CDR2 is SQIVND (reference sequence). The V and J ends lost 6 bases and 4 bases respectively, with 15 bases between them. The length of the CDR3 is 14 residues. The CDR3 DNA reads TGTGCCAGTAGACCAAGAGAGGGCCGAGAGACCCAGTACTTC. It specifies CASRPREGRETQYF.

This clonotype was observed many times. The V and J genes are TRBV20-1 and TRBJ2-7; 12 bases map to TRBD2. V was clipped by 2 bases and J by 3 bases; unmatched bases: 8. CDR3 size: 16 residues. Per germline, CDR1 DFQATT and CDR2 SNEGSKA (reference sequence). The CDR3 sequence is CSARRGLAGRGYEQYF. The CDR3 DNA reads as TGCAGTGCTAGACGCGGACTAGCGGGACGAGGCTACGAGCAGTACTTC.

This clonotype was recorded many times. The J gene is TRBJ2-2, the V gene TRBV12-3 or TRBV12-4; D possibly corresponds to TRBD2 (5 bases). V dropped 10 bases and J dropped 6 bases, with 30 bases sitting between them. The CDR3 runs 18 residues. The CDR3 region is CATPPLGVWGRVAGELFF. The DNA of the CDR3 is TGTGCCACCCCACCTTTGGGAGTTTGGGGTAGAGTGGCCGGGGAGCTGTTTTTT.

The chain carries TRBV28 and TRBJ1-1; 7 bases fit TRBD1. V lost 5 bases and J lost 1; bases outside the gene matches: 7. This CDR3 region has 15 residues. Germline CDR1 reads MDHEN; CDR2 reads SYDVKM. CDR3 sequence: CASSVPGQRNTEAFF. CDR3 DNA: TGTGCCAGCAGTGTCCCGGGACAGAGGAACACTGAAGCTTTCTTT.

This clonotype was seen at least ten times. The chain couples TRBV27 to TRBJ1-1; tentatively, D is TRBD1 (6 bases). Trimming removed 4 bases at V and 2 bases at J, with 17 bases between. This CDR3 region has 16 residues. CDR1 MNHEY and CDR2 SMNVEV come from the germline V gene (reference sequence). DNA for the CDR3: TGTGCCAGCAGTTCCTGGAGGGGGGGGGTAAACACTGAAGCTTTCTTT. Protein sequence: CASSSWRGGVNTEAFF.

The genes are TRBV15 and TRBJ1-6; D may be TRBD1 (6 bases). The CDR3 spans 14 residues. The V end lost 0 bases, the J end lost 9 bases, and 9 bases lay between the germline ends. The germline V gene encodes CDR1 LNHNV and CDR2 YYDKDF (reference sequence). CDR3 in amino acids: CATSRDRGGSPLHF. CDR3 nucleotides: TGTGCCACCAGCAGAGATCGAGGGGGTTCACCCCTCCACTTT. Complete variable domain (other parts from reference TRBV15 and TRBJ1-6): DAMVIQNPRYQVTQFGKPVTLSCSQTLNHNVMYWYQQKSSQAPKLLFHYYDKDFNNEADTPDNFQSRRPNTSFCFLDIRSPGLGDTAMYLCATSRDRGGSPLHFGNGTRLTVT.

This sequence joins TRBV20-1 and TRBJ2-1, with D maybe TRBD1 (6 bases). This CDR3 comprises 14 residues. Deletions cut 5 bases from V and 0 bases from J, with 11 bases between. Per the germline V gene, CDR1 is DFQATT and CDR2 is SNEGSKA (reference sequence). CDR3 in amino acids: CSAPRDNSYNEQFF. CDR3 nucleotides: TGCAGTGCTCCACGGGACAACTCCTACAATGAGCAGTTCTTC.

This clonotype was seen ten or more times. This chain uses TRBV12-3 or TRBV12-4 with TRBJ2-1; TRBD1 matches at 7 bases. J lost 7 bases, V lost 5 bases, and 11 bases had no gene match. The CDR3 runs to 15 residues. The CDR3 nucleotides are TGTGCCAGCAGTCGAGGGGGCAGGACCCAAAATGAGCAGTTCTTC. Amino acid sequence: CASSRGGRTQNEQFF.

This clonotype was seen only a few times. This chain joins TRBV20-1 and TRBJ2-2, with a possible D match to TRBD1 (5 bases). The CDR3 spans 15 residues. Trimming left V 6 bases short and J 1 base short, with 15 bases between. From germline, CDR1 is DFQATT and CDR2 SNEGSKA (reference sequence). The CDR3 nucleotides read TGCAGTGCCCCCCCCATGCAGGGGAACACCGGGGAGCTGTTTTTT. This codes for CSAPPMQGNTGELFF.

This clonotype showed up many times. The V call is TRBV4-3, the J call TRBJ1-6; D call uncertain. Germline V gene sequence: CDR1 LGHNA, CDR2 YSLEER. V was shortened by 2 bases and J by 7 bases, with 12 bases between the two germline ends. This CDR3 region has 15 residues. This CDR3 reads CASSQQRGENSPLHF. DNA for the CDR3: TGCGCCAGCAGCCAACAACGGGGAGAAAATTCACCCCTCCACTTT.

This chain joins TRBV6-1 and TRBJ2-3; no clear D gene. From germline, CDR1 is MNHNS and CDR2 SASEGT. There are 15 residues in the CDR3. V was shortened by 6 bases and J by 0 bases, with 13 bases between the two germline ends. The CDR3 here is CASRKSATSTDTQYF. The CDR3 nucleotides read TGTGCCAGCAGGAAGAGTGCGACTAGCACAGATACGCAGTATTTT.

This clonotype showed up just a few times. This chain links TRBV5-5 with TRBJ2-6; a weak D match, TRBD2 (5 bases). This CDR3 is built from 17 residues. The germline V and J ends were trimmed by 4 bases and 0 bases, with 14 bases remaining between them. Germline CDR1 and CDR2: SGHKS and YYEKEE (reference sequence). The CDR3 DNA sequence: TGTGCCAGCAGCCCCAAAAGACTAAACTCTGGGGCCAACGTCCTGACTTTC. It is translated as CASSPKRLNSGANVLTF.

This clonotype was seen repeatedly, ten times or more. The CDR3 here is CASSYRVEEEQFF. CDR3 coding DNA: TGTGCCAGCAGTTACCGGGTTGAAGAGGAGCAGTTCTTC. The chain links TRBV27 to TRBJ2-1; D remains ambiguous. The CDR3 has 13 amino acids. Trimming cost V 4 bases and J 10 bases, with 14 bases left between them. From germline, CDR1 is MNHEY and CDR2 SMNVEV (reference sequence).

Ten or more counts support this clonotype. The chain recombines TRBV27 with TRBJ1-1; 9 positions agree with TRBD1. CDR3 length: 17 residues. Trimming took 6 bases from V and 0 from J; bases not matched to a gene: 11. Per germline, CDR1 MNHEY and CDR2 SMNVEV (reference sequence). CDR3 coding DNA: TGTGCCAGCAGCATAACCGGGACAGGGATCATGAACACTGAAGCTTTCTTT. It codes for CASSITGTGIMNTEAFF.

The CDR3 sequence: CASSPIPGTRYEQYF. The CDR3 nucleotides are TGTGCCAGCAGCCCCATCCCGGGGACCCGCTACGAGCAGTACTTC. The V and J genes are TRBV7-2 and TRBJ2-7, with D perhaps being TRBD1 or TRBD2 (5 bases each). Germline loops: CDR1 SGHTA, CDR2 FQGNSA. V was cut by 5 bases and J by 3 bases, with 17 bases left in between. This CDR3 has 15 amino acids.

Ten or more counts support this clonotype. This sequence joins TRBV9 and TRBJ2-7; 7 positions agree with TRBD1. Germline V gene lookup returns CDR1 SGDLS and CDR2 YYNGEE. V trimming: 3 bases; J trimming: 0 bases; junction bases outside the gene matches: 3. The CDR3 totals 14 residues. The CDR3 sequence is CASSETGSSYEQYF. CDR3 sequence (DNA): TGTGCCAGCAGCGAGACAGGGAGCTCCTACGAGCAGTACTTC.

This clonotype was counted between two and nine times. The chain employs TRBV4-1 and TRBJ1-2; TRBD1 aligns across 7 bases. CDR3 size: 15 residues. Germline V gives CDR1 MGHRA, CDR2 YSYEKL. V shed 1 base, J shed 3 bases, and the junction held 5 bases outside the gene matches. CDR3 residues: CASSQVGGADYGYTF. In DNA form, the CDR3 reads TGCGCCAGCAGCCAAGTAGGGGGCGCTGACTATGGCTACACCTTC.